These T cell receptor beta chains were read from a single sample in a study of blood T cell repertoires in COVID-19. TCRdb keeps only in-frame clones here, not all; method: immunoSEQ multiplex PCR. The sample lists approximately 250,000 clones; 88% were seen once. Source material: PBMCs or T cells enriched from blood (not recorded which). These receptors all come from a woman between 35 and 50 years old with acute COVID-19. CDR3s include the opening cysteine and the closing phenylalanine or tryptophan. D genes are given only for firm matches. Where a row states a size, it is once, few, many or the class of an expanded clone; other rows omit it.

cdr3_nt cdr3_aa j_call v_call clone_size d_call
TGTGCCAGCAGTTCAAGCGGGAATCAGCCCCAGCATTTT CASSSSGNQPQHF TRBJ1-5 TRBV6-2/TRBV6-3 . .
TGTGCCAGCAGCCCCCAGGGAGGTGGCAATCAGCCCCAGCATTTT CASSPQGGGNQPQHF TRBJ1-5 TRBV7-9 . .
TGCGCCAGCAGCTCGGGACAGCCGAACACTGAAGCTTTCTTT CASSSGQPNTEAFF TRBJ1-1 TRBV5-1 . TRBD1
TGCGCCAGCAGCCTAGGAGGTAGCACCTACAATGAGCAGTTCTTC CASSLGGSTYNEQFF TRBJ2-1 TRBV4-3 . .
TGTGCCACCAGCGAGGGGGCCCTCATCGGCTATGGCTACACCTTC CATSEGALIGYGYTF TRBJ1-2 TRBV15 . TRBD1
TGTGCCAGCAGCGATTTGACACTCCTCTACGAGCAGTACTTC CASSDLTLLYEQYF TRBJ2-7 TRBV28 . .
TGTGCCAGCAGCGTACAGGGGCCCGGCTACACCTTC CASSVQGPGYTF TRBJ1-2 TRBV7-9 . TRBD1
TGCGCCAGCAGCTCCGGGACTAGCGGACTCAATGAGCAGTTCTTC CASSSGTSGLNEQFF TRBJ2-1 TRBV5-1 few TRBD2
TGTGCCAGCACCGGAACAGGGGGAAGCACAACTAATGAAAAACTGTTTTTT CASTGTGGSTTNEKLFF TRBJ1-4 TRBV21-1 . .
TGTGCCAGCCTCGGGGGGACTTACAATGAGCAGTTCTTC CASLGGTYNEQFF TRBJ2-1 TRBV2 once TRBD2
TGCGCCAGCAGCATATTAACAGGGACGAATGAAAAACTGTTTTTT CASSILTGTNEKLFF TRBJ1-4 TRBV5-1 . .
TGTGCCTCCGGACTGGGCCCGTTGGGTCAGCCCCAGCATTTT CASGLGPLGQPQHF TRBJ1-5 TRBV9 . .
TGTGCCAGCAGCAGGGGACAGGGTAACAATGAGCAGTTCTTC CASSRGQGNNEQFF TRBJ2-1 TRBV7-3 . TRBD1
TGCGCCAGCAGCCAAGGGGTAGCCACGGAGACCCAGTACTTC CASSQGVATETQYF TRBJ2-5 TRBV4-1 . .
TGTGCCAGCAGCAAAGCGCAAAAATCCGGGACAGGGAGGATAAAGAGCAATCAGCCCCAGCATTTT CASSKAQKSGTGRIKSNQPQHF TRBJ1-5 TRBV21-1 . .
TGTGCCAGCAGTTACTACCTAGGGTCCTCCCCTGGGGGGGACACTGAAGCTTTCTTT CASSYYLGSSPGGDTEAFF TRBJ1-1 TRBV6-2/TRBV6-3 . .
TGTGCCAGCAGTTCTCCGACAGGGACGGAGGTCTACACCTTC CASSSPTGTEVYTF TRBJ1-2 TRBV28 . TRBD1
TGCGCCAGCAGCTTCTCCCCCACTAGCAGAGTAAACGCGCAGTATTTT CASSFSPTSRVNAQYF TRBJ2-3 TRBV4-1 . .
TGTGCCAGCAGATCACAGGGGAGTGAAGGCTACACCTTC CASRSQGSEGYTF TRBJ1-2 TRBV27 . TRBD1
TGCGCCAGCAGCTCTACCCCCCGGGACAGCAATCTCCCCTACGAGCAGTACTTC CASSSTPRDSNLPYEQYF TRBJ2-7 TRBV5-1 . TRBD1
TGTGCCAGCAGCTTAGAGCTAGCGGGAGGTTCAGGAGAGCAGTTCTTC CASSLELAGGSGEQFF TRBJ2-1 TRBV7-2 . TRBD2
TGTGCCAGCAGCCTGGACAGTTCTTACACTGAAGCTTTCTTT CASSLDSSYTEAFF TRBJ1-1 TRBV7-9 few .
TGCAGCGTTGAAGGCAGACTAGAAGCTTTCTTT CSVEGRLEAFF TRBJ1-1 TRBV29-1 . .
TGTGCCATCGCGGGGACAGATAATTCACCCCTCCACTTT CAIAGTDNSPLHF TRBJ1-6 TRBV10-3 . TRBD1
TGTGCCAGCAGTTTGGTCAATCGGGTTACGAACGAGCAGTACTTC CASSLVNRVTNEQYF TRBJ2-7 TRBV28 . .
TGTGCCAGCAGTTCCCAGGGTGTGGATGAAAAACTGTTTTTT CASSSQGVDEKLFF TRBJ1-4 TRBV28 . .
TGTGCCAGCAGCAGCCAGGTAGCGGGAGGCTGGGCTTACAATGAGCAGTTCTTC CASSSQVAGGWAYNEQFF TRBJ2-1 TRBV7-9 few TRBD2
TGTGCCAGCGGCCCATCAGGGGTGTATGGCTACACCTTC CASGPSGVYGYTF TRBJ1-2 TRBV6-5 . .
TGTGCCAGTAGTATCAGCGGATTCGCCTACAATGAGCAGTTCTTC CASSISGFAYNEQFF TRBJ2-1 TRBV19 . .
TGTGCCAGCAACAAGGGGGCTGGCGGGGAGCTGTTTTTT CASNKGAGGELFF TRBJ2-2 TRBV9 . TRBD1
TGTGCCGCCAGGGGCCTGGGCAATCAGCCCCAGCATTTT CAARGLGNQPQHF TRBJ1-5 TRBV10-3 . .
TGTGCCACCAGCAGAGTTGGACAGGGCTACGAGCAGTACTTC CATSRVGQGYEQYF TRBJ2-7 TRBV15 few TRBD1
TGCGCCAGCAGCCCCCTATGGGGACAGCCTGTCTATGGCTACACCTTC CASSPLWGQPVYGYTF TRBJ1-2 TRBV4-3 . TRBD1
TGTGCCAGCTCACTCGGGACAGAGGATGGCTACACCTTC CASSLGTEDGYTF TRBJ1-2 TRBV18 . TRBD1
TGTGCCAGCACCCGGGCCGGGGAGCTGTTTTTT CASTRAGELFF TRBJ2-2 TRBV7-9 . .